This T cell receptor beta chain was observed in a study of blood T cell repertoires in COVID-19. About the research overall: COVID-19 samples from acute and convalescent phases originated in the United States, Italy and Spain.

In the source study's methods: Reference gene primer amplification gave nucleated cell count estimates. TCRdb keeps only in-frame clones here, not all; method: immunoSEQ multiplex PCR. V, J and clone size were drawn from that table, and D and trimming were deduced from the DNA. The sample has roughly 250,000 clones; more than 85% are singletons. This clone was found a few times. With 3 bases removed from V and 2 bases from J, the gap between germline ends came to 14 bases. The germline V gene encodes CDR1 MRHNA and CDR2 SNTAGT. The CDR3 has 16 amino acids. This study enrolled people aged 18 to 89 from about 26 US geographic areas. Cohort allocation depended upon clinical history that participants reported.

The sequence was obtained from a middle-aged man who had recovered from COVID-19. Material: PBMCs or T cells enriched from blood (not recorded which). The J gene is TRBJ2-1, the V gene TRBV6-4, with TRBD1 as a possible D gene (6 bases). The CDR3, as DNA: TGTGCCAGCAGTGAACAGGGCAGGTCAGCCTACAATGAGCAGTTCTTC. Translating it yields CASSEQGRSAYNEQFF.